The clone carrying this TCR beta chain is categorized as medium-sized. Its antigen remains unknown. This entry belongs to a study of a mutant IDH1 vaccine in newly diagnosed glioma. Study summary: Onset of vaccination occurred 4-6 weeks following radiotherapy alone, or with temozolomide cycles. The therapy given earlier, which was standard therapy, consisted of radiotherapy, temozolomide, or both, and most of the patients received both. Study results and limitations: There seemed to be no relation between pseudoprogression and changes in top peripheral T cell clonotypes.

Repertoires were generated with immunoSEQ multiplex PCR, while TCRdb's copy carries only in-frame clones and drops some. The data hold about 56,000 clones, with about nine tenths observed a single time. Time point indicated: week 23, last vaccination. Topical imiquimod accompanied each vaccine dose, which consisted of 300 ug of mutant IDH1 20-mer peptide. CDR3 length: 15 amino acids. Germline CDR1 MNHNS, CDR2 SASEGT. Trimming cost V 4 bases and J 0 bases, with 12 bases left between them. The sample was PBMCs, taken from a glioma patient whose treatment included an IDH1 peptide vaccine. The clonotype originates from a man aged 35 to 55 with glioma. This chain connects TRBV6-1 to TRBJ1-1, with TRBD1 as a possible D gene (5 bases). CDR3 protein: CASSVGGGMNTEAFF. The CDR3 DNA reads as TGTGCCAGCAGTGTGGGCGGGGGGATGAACACTGAAGCTTTCTTT.